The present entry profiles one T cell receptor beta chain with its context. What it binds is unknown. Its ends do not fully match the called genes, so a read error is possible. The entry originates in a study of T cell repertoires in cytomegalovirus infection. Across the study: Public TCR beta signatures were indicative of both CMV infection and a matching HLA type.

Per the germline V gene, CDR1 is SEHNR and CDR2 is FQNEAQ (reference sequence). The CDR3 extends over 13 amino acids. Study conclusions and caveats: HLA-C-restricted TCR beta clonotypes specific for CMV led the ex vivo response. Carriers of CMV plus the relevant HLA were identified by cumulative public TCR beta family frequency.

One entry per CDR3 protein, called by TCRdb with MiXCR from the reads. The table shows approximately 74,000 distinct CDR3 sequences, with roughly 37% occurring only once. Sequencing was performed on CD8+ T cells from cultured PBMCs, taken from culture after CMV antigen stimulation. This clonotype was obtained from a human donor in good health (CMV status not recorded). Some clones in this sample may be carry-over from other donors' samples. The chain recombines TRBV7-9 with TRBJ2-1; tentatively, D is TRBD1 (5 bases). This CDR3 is CASSADIDIFEDF. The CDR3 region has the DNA TGTGCCAGCAGCGCGGACATCGACATTTTCGAGGACTTC. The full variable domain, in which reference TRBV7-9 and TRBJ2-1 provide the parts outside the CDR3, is DTGVSQNPRHKITKRGQNVTFRCDPISEHNRLYWYRQTLGQGPEFLTYFQNEAQLEKSRLLSDRFSAERPKGSFSTLEIQRTEQGDSAMYLCASSADIDIFEDFGPGTRLTVL.